These 25 T cell receptor beta chains were sequenced from one sample in a study of cytotoxic CD8 clonotypes in ibrutinib-treated CLL (dated by TCRdb to 2020 to 2023). The library was made by the immunoSEQ multiplex PCR assay. Not all clones reach the TCRdb copy of this immuneACCESS table, which keeps in-frame sequences only. Checked studies attribute under half of the gap to unresolved V genes and leave the rest unexplained. The sample data list hundreds of thousands of clones, and just under 80% of these were observed just once. The biggest ten clones account for over 6.5% of the sample. Sequencing was performed on PBMCs, taken before ibrutinib treatment. Source of these receptors: a human donor with chronic lymphocytic leukemia.

This clone was counted between two and nine times. The chain is built from TRBV4-1 and TRBJ1-2; D unclear. Trimming left V 1 base short and J 7 bases short, with 10 bases between. CDR1 and CDR2 (germline): MGHRA, YSYEKL. The CDR3 has 13 residues. The DNA for the CDR3 is TGCGCCAGCAGCCAAGGGGCAGTAGCTGGCTACACCTTC. Residues: CASSQGAVAGYTF.

This clone was seen more than once but under ten times. The chain is built from TRBV6-1 and TRBJ1-3, with D unclear. The CDR3 consists of 13 residues. The V gene's germline CDR1 is MNHNS and CDR2 SASEGT. This CDR3 reads CGVNLSSGNTIYF. The DNA for the CDR3 is TGTGGTGTGAACTTGAGCTCTGGAAACACCATATATTTT.

This clone appeared a few times. CDR3 bases: TGCGCCAGCAGCCAGGACGAAAGTGGCAACAACAATGAGCAGTTCTTC. It codes for CASSQDESGNNNEQFF. The chain links TRBV4-3 to TRBJ2-1; the D is unclear. V was cut by 3 bases and J by 5 bases, with 17 bases left in between. CDR3 length: 16 amino acids. The germline V gene has CDR1 LGHNA and CDR2 YSLEER.

The V and J genes are TRBV30 and TRBJ1-6; no reliable D call. CDR1 and CDR2 from the germline V gene are GTSNPN and SVGIG (reference sequence). The V end was cut by 1 base, the J end by 8 bases, with 12 bases between. This CDR3 has 14 residues. The chain's CDR3 is CAWSADERDSPLHF. In DNA form, the CDR3 reads TGTGCCTGGAGTGCTGACGAGAGGGATTCACCCCTCCACTTT. The whole variable domain, filled in from reference TRBV30 and TRBJ1-6, reads SQTIHQWPATLVQPVGSPLSLECTVEGTSNPNLYWYRQAAGRGLQLLFYSVGIGQISSEVPQNLSASRPQDRQFILSSKKLLLSDSGFYLCAWSADERDSPLHFGNGTRLTVT.

The chain links TRBV28 to TRBJ1-2, with no clear D. The germline gives CDR1 MDHEN, CDR2 SYDVKM. V gave up 2 bases and J gave up 4 bases, with 5 bases separating them. The CDR3 extends over 12 amino acids. CDR3 sequence (DNA): TGTGCCAGCAGTTTAATCACCTATGGCTACACCTTC. This translates into CASSLITYGYTF.

This chain links TRBV7-7 with TRBJ2-3; D might be TRBD2 (6 bases). The CDR3 is 14 residues long. The germline V gene has CDR1 SSHAT and CDR2 FNYEAQ (reference sequence). V dropped 1 base and J dropped 6 bases, with 11 bases sitting between them. The CDR3 sequence: CASSLGLGGDTQYF. The CDR3 DNA follows: TGTGCCAGCAGCTTAGGGCTAGGAGGGGATACGCAGTATTTT.

This chain joins TRBV14 and TRBJ2-1; no clear D. Germline V lookup: CDR1 SGHDN, CDR2 FVKESK. This CDR3 has 14 amino acids. V dropped 4 bases and J dropped 9 bases, with 16 bases sitting between them. The CDR3 spells CASSPPGLTPEQFF. Written as DNA, the CDR3 is TGTGCCAGCAGCCCACCGGGCCTGACACCTGAGCAGTTCTTC. The complete variable domain, with remaining parts taken from reference TRBV14 and TRBJ2-1, reads EAGVTQFPSHSVIEKGQTVTLRCDPISGHDNLYWYRRVMGKEIKFLLHFVKESKQDESGMPNNRFLAERTGGTYSTLKVQPAELEDSGVYFCASSPPGLTPEQFFGPGTRLTVL.

V gene TRBV30 combines with J gene TRBJ1-3; weak D call: TRBD1 (6 bases). This CDR3 contains 15 residues. Trimming left V 3 bases short and J 0 bases short, with 12 bases between. Per germline, CDR1 GTSNPN and CDR2 SVGIG (reference sequence). The CDR3: CAWSEDRNSGNTIYF. In DNA form, the CDR3 reads TGTGCCTGGAGCGAAGACAGGAACTCTGGAAACACCATATATTTT.

V and J are TRBV4-3 and TRBJ2-1, with 14 bases aligning to TRBD2. The CDR3 has 16 amino acids. J gave up 4 bases and V 4 bases, and 3 bases lay outside the gene matches. The germline CDR1 and CDR2 sequences are LGHNA and YSLEER. Here the CDR3 reads CASSRTSGRRYNEQFF. The CDR3 nucleotides read TGCGCCAGCAGCCGGACTAGCGGGAGGAGATACAATGAGCAGTTCTTC.

Regarding this clone: Other DNA sequences of this sample code for an identical CDR3. The chain combines TRBV5-1 with TRBJ2-5, with D perhaps TRBD1 (5 bases). The V gene's germline CDR1 is SGHRS and CDR2 YFSETQ. The V end lost 0 bases, the J end lost 1 base, and 7 bases lay between the germline ends. This CDR3 is 14 amino acids long. The CDR3 reads CASSLGQIQETQYF. Here the CDR3 DNA reads TGCGCCAGCAGCTTGGGACAGATCCAAGAGACCCAGTACTTC.

This clone was recorded a few times. The chain carries TRBV5-1 and TRBJ2-2; 12 positions match TRBD2. Losses at the gene ends were 4 bases for V and 2 bases for J; bases not matched to a gene: 6. The CDR3 extends over 17 amino acids. Germline values: CDR1 SGHRS, CDR2 YFSETQ. The chain's CDR3 is CASSQRTSGKNTGELFF. In DNA, the CDR3 is TGCGCCAGCAGCCAGAGGACTAGCGGGAAAAACACCGGGGAGCTGTTTTTT.

The chain carries TRBV6-6 and TRBJ2-3, with 9 bases identical to TRBD2. Germline CDR1 is MNHNY and CDR2 is SVGAGI (reference sequence). The V and J ends lost 1 base and 2 bases, in that order; junction bases with no gene match: 4. The CDR3 has 16 residues. DNA for the CDR3: TGTGCCAGCAGTTACTGGCCTAGCGGGAACACAGATACGCAGTATTTT. Its translation: CASSYWPSGNTDTQYF.

V and J are TRBV5-6 and TRBJ2-1, with D possibly TRBD2 on 6 matching bases. The CDR3 has 15 residues. CDR1 is SGHDT and CDR2 is YYEEEE in the germline V gene. V lost 5 bases, J lost 1 base, and 13 bases lay in between. The CDR3 sequence is CASSFSGLSYNEQFF. As DNA, the CDR3 is TGTGCCAGCAGTTTTAGCGGCCTATCCTACAATGAGCAGTTCTTC.

This chain links TRBV2 with TRBJ2-7; 9 bases fit TRBD2. This CDR3 spans 15 amino acids. The ends lost 5 bases at V and 0 bases at J; junction bases unmatched: 5. Germline lookup yields CDR1 SNHLY and CDR2 FYNNEI. The CDR3 sequence: CASSRAGGSSYEQYF. The DNA for the CDR3 is TGTGCCAGCAGTCGCGCGGGAGGGAGCTCCTACGAGCAGTACTTC.

The chain joins TRBV11-3 to TRBJ2-2; 10 bases match TRBD1. The J segment lost 8 bases and the V segment lost 2 bases, leaving 2 bases of the junction unmatched. Germline V CDR1 and CDR2: SGHNT, YENEEA. There are 14 residues in the CDR3. CDR3 in amino acids: CASSLRDRGGELFF. The CDR3 DNA reads as TGTGCCAGCAGCTTACGGGACAGGGGAGGGGAGCTGTTTTTT.

In its sample, this clone was seen once. This rearrangement joins TRBV27 to TRBJ2-7, with 7 nucleotides matching TRBD2. The ends lost 3 bases at V and 4 bases at J; junction bases unmatched: 6. This CDR3 contains 14 residues. Germline CDR1 reads MNHEY; CDR2 reads SMNVEV (reference sequence). Written as DNA, the CDR3 is TGTGCCAGCAGTTTTGGAGCGGGACGATACGAGCAGTACTTC. It codes for CASSFGAGRYEQYF.

This chain joins TRBV2 and TRBJ2-3; D possibly corresponds to TRBD1 (5 bases). Germline V gene data show CDR1 as SNHLY and CDR2 as FYNNEI. The CDR3 consists of 14 residues. Trimming stripped 6 bases from V and 2 bases from J, with 12 bases between. The CDR3 loop reads CASRRQTDTDTQYF. The CDR3 DNA follows: TGTGCCAGCAGGAGACAGACCGACACAGATACGCAGTATTTT.

The rearrangement joins TRBV18 to TRBJ1-1; D is uncertain. This CDR3 contains 16 residues. The V gene lost 2 bases and the J gene lost 0 bases, with 13 bases spanning the gap. Germline CDR1 KGHSH, CDR2 LQKENI. The CDR3 sequence: CASSPAPAVMNTEAFF. Here the CDR3 DNA reads TGTGCCAGCTCACCAGCCCCAGCTGTAATGAACACTGAAGCTTTCTTT.

This clone has more than one count but fewer than ten. The CDR3 protein is CASTRGTAHYEQYF. For the CDR3, the DNA is TGTGCCAGCACCCGTGGGACGGCGCACTACGAGCAGTACTTC. The genes are TRBV9 and TRBJ2-7; D might be TRBD1 or TRBD2, each matching 5 bases. V shed 6 bases and J shed 3 bases, with 16 bases lying between them. From germline, CDR1 is SGDLS and CDR2 YYNGEE. The CDR3 totals 14 residues.

This sequence joins TRBV9 and TRBJ2-2; 7 bases line up with TRBD1. After removal of 0 bases from V and 4 bases from J, the junction contained 6 bases not matched to a gene. The CDR3 covers 16 residues. From germline, CDR1 is SGDLS and CDR2 YYNGEE. The CDR3 here is CASSVVRGRSTGELFF. The CDR3 DNA reads TGTGCCAGCAGCGTAGTGAGGGGGCGCAGCACCGGGGAGCTGTTTTTT.

The V and J genes are TRBV4-3 and TRBJ2-1; tentative D call: TRBD1 (6 bases). V lost 3 bases to trimming and J lost 0 bases, with 6 bases between them. CDR1 and CDR2 from the germline V gene are LGHNA and YSLEER. The CDR3 is 14 residues long. The CDR3 sequence: CASSHRGSYNEQFF. The CDR3, as DNA: TGCGCCAGCAGCCACAGGGGCTCCTACAATGAGCAGTTCTTC.

The chain carries TRBV2 and TRBJ2-3, with D possibly being TRBD2 (5 bases). Germline loops: CDR1 SNHLY, CDR2 FYNNEI. The CDR3 has 11 residues. V lost 7 bases to trimming and J lost 4 bases, with 6 bases between them. The CDR3 DNA reads TGTGCCAGCACAGCGGCAGATACGCAGTATTTT. This codes for CASTAADTQYF.

The chain combines TRBV9 with TRBJ2-7; tentatively, D is TRBD2 (5 bases). From germline, CDR1 is SGDLS and CDR2 YYNGEE. Deletions cut 4 bases from V and 3 bases from J, with 11 bases between. The CDR3 loop spans 13 amino acids. The CDR3 sequence: CASSPRGNYEQYF. CDR3 DNA sequence: TGTGCCAGCAGCCCACGAGGGAACTACGAGCAGTACTTC.

The count of this clone is one. The chain links TRBV29-1 to TRBJ2-1, with 9 bases aligning to TRBD2. The CDR3 spans 18 residues. The J segment lost 5 bases and the V segment lost 5 bases, leaving 19 bases of the junction unmatched. From germline, CDR1 is SQVTM and CDR2 ANQGSEA. This CDR3 is CSVRRDGWREGHHNEQFF. CDR3 DNA sequence: TGCAGCGTTAGGAGGGACGGGTGGCGGGAGGGCCACCACAATGAGCAGTTCTTC.

This clone turned up a few times. The chain combines TRBV5-1 with TRBJ1-1, with D hard to call. V gave up 4 bases and J gave up 1 base, with 8 bases separating them. The CDR3 contains 13 residues. The germline gives CDR1 SGHRS, CDR2 YFSETQ. As DNA, the CDR3 is TGCGCCAGCAGCCCGGGAGGGAACACTGAAGCTTTCTTT. Translating gives CASSPGGNTEAFF.